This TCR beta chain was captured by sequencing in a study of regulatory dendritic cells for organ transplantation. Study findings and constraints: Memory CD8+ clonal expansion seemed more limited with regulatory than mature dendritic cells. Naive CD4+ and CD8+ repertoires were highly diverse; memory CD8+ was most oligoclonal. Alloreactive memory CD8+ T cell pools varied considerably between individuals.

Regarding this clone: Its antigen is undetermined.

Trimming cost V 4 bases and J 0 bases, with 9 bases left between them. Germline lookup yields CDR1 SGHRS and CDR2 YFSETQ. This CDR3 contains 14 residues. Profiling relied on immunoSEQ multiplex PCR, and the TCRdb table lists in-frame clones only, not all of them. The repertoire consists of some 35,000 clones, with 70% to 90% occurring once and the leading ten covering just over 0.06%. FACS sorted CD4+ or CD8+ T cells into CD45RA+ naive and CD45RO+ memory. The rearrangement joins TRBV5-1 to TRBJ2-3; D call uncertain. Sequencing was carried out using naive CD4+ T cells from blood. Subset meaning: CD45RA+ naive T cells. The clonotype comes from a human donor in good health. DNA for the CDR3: TGCGCCAGCAGCCCCGCCAGTAGCACAGATACGCAGTATTTT. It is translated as CASSPASSTDTQYF.